This T cell receptor beta chain was sequenced in a study of response to subunit inactivated influenza vaccine. In the case of this clonotype: Its specificity is not known.

Points from the study as a whole: Seasonal influenza vaccination, on each occasion, was suggested by the authors to recruit few new T cells.

The CDR3 covers 17 residues. V was pared by 0 bases and J by 2 bases, with 8 bases of the junction left unmatched. CDR1 and CDR2 from the germline V gene are LGHDT and YNNKEL (reference sequence). Each CDR3 protein is one row after TCRdb ran MiXCR on the RT-PCR reads. Here the sample spans more than 150,000 distinct CDR3 sequences, 7.5% to 10% being singletons. The TCR sequence derives from a man in his fifties or sixties who received an inactivated influenza vaccine. The chain couples TRBV3-1 to TRBJ1-2; 8 nucleotides line up with TRBD1. The sample here was non-naive T cells sorted from PBMCs, taken on the day of vaccination. The CDR3 DNA follows: TGTGCCAGCAGCCAAGATGGGACAGGATATACAAACTATGGCTACACCTTC. Its translation: CASSQDGTGYTNYGYTF. The entire variable domain, with the rest obtained from reference TRBV3-1 and TRBJ1-2, is as follows: DTAVSQTPKYLVTQMGNDKSIKCEQNLGHDTMYWYKQDSKKFLKIMFSYNNKELIINETVPNRFSPKSPDKAHLNLHINSLELGDSAVYFCASSQDGTGYTNYGYTFGSGTRLTVV.